This T cell receptor (beta chain) is drawn from a study of blood T cell repertoires in COVID-19. Study background: Some COVID-19 samples were acute and others convalescent; all came from the United States, Italy and Spain. PBMCs, B-cell-depleted T cells, or T cells provided the cDNA or gDNA that made up the material.

Per the germline V gene, CDR1 is MNHEY and CDR2 is SMNVEV (reference sequence). V was clipped by 1 base and J by 9 bases; unmatched bases: 17. This CDR3 is built from 18 residues. Original handling: Estimation of nucleated cell counts was performed using reference gene primer amplification. Sequencing used immunoSEQ multiplex PCR; TCRdb keeps in-frame clones, though not all of them. V and J calls plus clone size are reproduced from that table; the DNA served to infer D and trimming. The table has about 220,000 clones, 80% seen once. The V gene is TRBV27, the J gene TRBJ2-1, with 8 bases matching TRBD2. This clonotype originated in a woman between 65 and 79 years old with acute or convalescent COVID-19. The specimen sequenced was peripheral blood. The CDR3 coding sequence is TGTGCCAGCAGTTTATATCGTCCTTCGGGGGGGTCCTCTTCTGAGCAGTTCTTC. Protein: CASSLYRPSGGSSSEQFF.